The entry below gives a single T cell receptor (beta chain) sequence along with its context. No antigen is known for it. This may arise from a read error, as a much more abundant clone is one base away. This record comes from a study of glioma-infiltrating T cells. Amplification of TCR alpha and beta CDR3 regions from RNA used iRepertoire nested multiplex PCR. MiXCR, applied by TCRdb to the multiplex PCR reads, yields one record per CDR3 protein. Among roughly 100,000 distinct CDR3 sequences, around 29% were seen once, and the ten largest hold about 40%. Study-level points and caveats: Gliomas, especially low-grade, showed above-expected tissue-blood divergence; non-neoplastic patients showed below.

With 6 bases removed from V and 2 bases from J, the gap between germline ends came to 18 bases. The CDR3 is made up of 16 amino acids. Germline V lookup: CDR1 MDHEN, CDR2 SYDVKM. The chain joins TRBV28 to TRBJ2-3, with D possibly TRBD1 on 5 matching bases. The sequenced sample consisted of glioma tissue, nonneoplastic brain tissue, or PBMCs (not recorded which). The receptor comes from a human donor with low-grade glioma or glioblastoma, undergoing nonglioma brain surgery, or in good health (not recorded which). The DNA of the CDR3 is TGTGCCAGCAGAGGGGCAGGGCAACTTGACACAGATACGCAGTATTTT. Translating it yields CASRGAGQLDTDTQYF.